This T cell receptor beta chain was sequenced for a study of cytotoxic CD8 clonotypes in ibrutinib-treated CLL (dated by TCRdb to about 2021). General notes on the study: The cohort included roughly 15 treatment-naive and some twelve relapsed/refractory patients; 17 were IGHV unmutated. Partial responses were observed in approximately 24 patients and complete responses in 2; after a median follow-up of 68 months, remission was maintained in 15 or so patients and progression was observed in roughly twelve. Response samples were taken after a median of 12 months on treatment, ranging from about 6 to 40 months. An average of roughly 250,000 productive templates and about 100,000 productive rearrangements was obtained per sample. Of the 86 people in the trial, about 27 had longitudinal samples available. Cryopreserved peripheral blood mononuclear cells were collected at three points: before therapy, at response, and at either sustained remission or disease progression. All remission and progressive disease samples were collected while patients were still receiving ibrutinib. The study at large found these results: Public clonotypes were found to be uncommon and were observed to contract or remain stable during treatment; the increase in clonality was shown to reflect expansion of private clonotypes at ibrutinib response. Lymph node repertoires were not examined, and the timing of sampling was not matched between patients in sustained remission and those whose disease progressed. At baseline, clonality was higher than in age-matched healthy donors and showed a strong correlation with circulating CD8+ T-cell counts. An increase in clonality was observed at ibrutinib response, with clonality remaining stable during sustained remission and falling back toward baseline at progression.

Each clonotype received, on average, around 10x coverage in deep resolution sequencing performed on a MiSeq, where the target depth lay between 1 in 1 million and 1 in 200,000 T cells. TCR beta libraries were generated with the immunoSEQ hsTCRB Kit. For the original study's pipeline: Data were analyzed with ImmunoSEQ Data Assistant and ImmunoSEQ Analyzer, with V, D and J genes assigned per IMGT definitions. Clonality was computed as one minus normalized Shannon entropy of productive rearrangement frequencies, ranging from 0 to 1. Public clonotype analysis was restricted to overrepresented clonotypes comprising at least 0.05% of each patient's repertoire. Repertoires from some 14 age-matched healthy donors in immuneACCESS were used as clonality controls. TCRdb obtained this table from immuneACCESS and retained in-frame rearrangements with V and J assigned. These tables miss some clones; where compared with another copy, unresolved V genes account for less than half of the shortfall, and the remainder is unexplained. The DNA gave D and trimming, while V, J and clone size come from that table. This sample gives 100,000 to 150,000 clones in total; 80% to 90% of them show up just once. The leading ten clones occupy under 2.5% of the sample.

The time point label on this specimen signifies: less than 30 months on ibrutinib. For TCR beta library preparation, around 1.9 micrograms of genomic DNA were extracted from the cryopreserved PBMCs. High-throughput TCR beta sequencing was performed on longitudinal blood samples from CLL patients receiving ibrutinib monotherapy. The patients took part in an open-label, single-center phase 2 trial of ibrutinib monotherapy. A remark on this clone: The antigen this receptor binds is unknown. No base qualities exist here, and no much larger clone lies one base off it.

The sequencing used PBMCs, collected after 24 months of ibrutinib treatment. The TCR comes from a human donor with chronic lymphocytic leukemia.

The nucleotide sequence is TGTGCCAGCAGCTCGGGACTAGTCTCCGGGGGGAACATTCAGTACTTC. Translated, this is CASSSGLVSGGNIQYF. The rearranged segments are TRBV5-4 and TRBJ2-4; 8 bases in the middle match TRBD2. From a lookup of the germline V gene (reference sequence), CDR1 and CDR2 are SGHNT and YYREEE. Compared with germline, V lacks 3 bases and J lacks 7 bases; bases without a gene match: 12. Reading from cysteine to phenylalanine, the CDR3 counts 16 amino acids. Solely the CDR3 DNA is kept, with 48 bases framed from the first base.